This paragraph reports one T cell receptor beta chain. The sample is drawn from a study of cytotoxic CD8 clonotypes in ibrutinib-treated CLL. Study information: Mean yields were around 260,000 productive templates and 85,000 to 95,000 productive rearrangements per sample.

Genomic DNA in an amount of around 2 micrograms was extracted from cryopreserved PBMCs and used for the preparation of TCR beta libraries. This CDR3 is 16 amino acids long. In germline, CDR1 is LGHNA, CDR2 YNFKEQ. Trimming stripped 1 base from V and 1 base from J, with 13 bases between. Clones were sequenced by immunoSEQ multiplex PCR, and TCRdb holds only the in-frame ones, with some missing. The table has 140,000 to 150,000 clones, around 76% seen once. The J gene is TRBJ2-5, the V gene TRBV4-2; D perhaps matches TRBD2 (6 bases). The receptor comes from a human donor with chronic lymphocytic leukemia. This specimen was PBMCs, taken after 24 months of ibrutinib treatment. CDR3 region: CASSQVGGGSQETQYF. The DNA of the CDR3 is TGTGCCAGCAGCCAAGTGGGGGGAGGTTCCCAAGAGACCCAGTACTTC.